Below, one T cell receptor beta chain is given with its context. These data originate in a study of blood T cell repertoires in COVID-19. For the study at large: Specimens from acute and convalescent COVID-19 originated in the United States, Italy and Spain. PBMCs, B-cell-depleted T cells, or T cells provided the cDNA or gDNA that made up the material.

Trimming stripped 0 bases from V and 7 bases from J, with 12 bases between. Germline V gives CDR1 MNHEY, CDR2 SVGAGI. This CDR3 has 14 residues. Libraries were prepared by immunoSEQ multiplex PCR; TCRdb keeps only in-frame clonotypes and omits some of them. Among about 73,000 clones listed, roughly 89% were seen once. The sample taken for sequencing was peripheral blood. The clonotype comes from a man older than 75 with acute or convalescent COVID-19. This sequence joins TRBV6-5 and TRBJ1-2; D is perhaps TRBD1 (5 bases). In DNA form, the CDR3 reads TGTGCCAGCAGTTACTCAGGGGTTTCGGGTGGCTACACCTTC. Translating gives CASSYSGVSGGYTF.